The clone carrying this T cell receptor (beta chain) occurred many times. Antigen unknown. The length of the CDR3 is 13 residues. J was trimmed by 4 bases and V by 1 base; bases with no gene match: 0. This sample was included in a study of T-cell memory formation after mild COVID-19. Study as a whole: Clustering of TCRs was largely donor specific.

One entry per CDR3 protein results from TCRdb running MiXCR on the 5' RACE reads. This table has about 90,000 distinct CDR3 sequences, 10% to 15% appearing once. Points from the study as a whole: Pre-infection memory held some responding clones, suggesting pre-existing cross-reactive T cells responded. The authors left the SARS-CoV-2 specificity of second-wave clones peaking on day 37 unconfirmed.

This clonotype was obtained from an adult woman who had mild COVID-19 (a few samples of this study predate the infection). Cell type and time point are not known. The rearrangement joins TRBV12-3 or TRBV12-4 to TRBJ2-5, with TRBD2 matching over 7 bases. The sample was PBMCs or a T cell subset sorted from them (not recorded which). The CDR3 nucleotides read TGTGCCAGCAGTTTAGTAGCGGGAGAGACCCAGTACTTC. Protein product: CASSLVAGETQYF.